The TCR beta chain under discussion was sequenced for a study of T cell responses to AZD1222 COVID-19 vaccine. Turning to the study itself: Pooling covered second doses at about 4 or about 12 weeks.

In regard to this clone: Its matching antigen is unknown.

V gave up 3 bases and J gave up 8 bases, with 21 bases separating them. The CDR3 consists of 16 residues. Germline CDR1 reads SGDLS; CDR2 reads YYNGEE. Study-wide points: Variant regions that are unmutated are reportedly the target of nearly half of spike-specific TCRs. The peak T cell response came first, and repertoires were sampled only after it. The donors showed a predominance of white British ancestry and of females, with possible underestimation of clonal diversity.

Produced via immunoSEQ multiplex PCR; TCRdb's table is partial and in-frame only. The sample carries 120,000 to 150,000 clones, 91% recorded once. The receptor was isolated from an adult in good health. J is TRBJ2-1 and V is TRBV9, with a possible D match to TRBD2 (6 bases). The sequenced sample was peripheral blood, obtained on day 0 of AZD1222 vaccination. DNA of the CDR3: TGTGCCAGCAGCGAAACCCGGGACTCTTGGAGAGATGAGCAGTTCTTC. Protein sequence: CASSETRDSWRDEQFF. The variable domain in full, with the rest retrieved from reference TRBV9 and TRBJ2-1, is DSGVTQTPKHLITATGQRVTLRCSPRSGDLSVYWYQQSLDQGLQFLIQYYNGEERAKGNILERFSAQQFPDLHSELNLSSLELGDSALYFCASSETRDSWRDEQFFGPGTRLTVL.